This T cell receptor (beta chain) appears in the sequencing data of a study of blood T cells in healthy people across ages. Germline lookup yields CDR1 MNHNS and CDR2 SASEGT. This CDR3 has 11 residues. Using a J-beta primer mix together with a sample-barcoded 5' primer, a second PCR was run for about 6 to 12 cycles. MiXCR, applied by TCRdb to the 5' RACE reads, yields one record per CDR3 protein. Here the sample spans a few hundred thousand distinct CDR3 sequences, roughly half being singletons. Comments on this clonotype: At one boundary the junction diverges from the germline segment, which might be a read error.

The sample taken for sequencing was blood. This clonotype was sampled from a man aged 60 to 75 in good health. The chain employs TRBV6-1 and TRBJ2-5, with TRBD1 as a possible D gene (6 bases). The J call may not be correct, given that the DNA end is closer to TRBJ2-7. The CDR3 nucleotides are TGTGCCAGCGGTGAGACAGGCGAGCAGTACTTC. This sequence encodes CASGETGEQYF.